Below, one TCR beta chain is given with its context. The sample belongs to a study of blood T cell repertoires in COVID-19. Sequencing was performed with immunoSEQ multiplex PCR; in TCRdb, only in-frame clones are kept and a portion is missing. This sample carries around 100,000 clones, 75% to 95% of them seen once, and the ten largest clones take 5.5% to 7%. This CDR3 is built from 13 residues. Trimming pared 7 bases from V and 4 bases from J, leaving 16 bases between. Germline CDR1 is GTSNPN and CDR2 is SVGIG (reference sequence). The rearrangement uses TRBV30 and TRBJ1-1; tentatively, D is TRBD1 (5 bases). This receptor was taken from a human donor in a cohort sampled during active COVID-19. What was sequenced was peripheral blood. CDR3 amino acids: CASLDPGATEAFF. CDR3 bases: TGTGCCTCGCTGGACCCTGGGGCCACTGAAGCTTTCTTT.